This TCR beta chain is drawn from a study of T-cell memory formation after mild COVID-19. TCRdb re-derived calls from the 5' RACE reads in MiXCR, one entry per CDR3 protein. The sample contains over 11,000 distinct CDR3 sequences, approximately 19% of which appear only once. This clonotype was seen many times. Germline CDR1 reads SGHRS; CDR2 reads YFSETQ. The CDR3 runs to 16 residues. The J segment lost 4 bases and the V segment lost 4 bases, leaving 10 bases of the junction unmatched. Sequences were obtained from PBMCs or a T cell subset sorted from them (not recorded which). The sequence was collected from an adult woman who had mild COVID-19 (a few samples of this study predate the infection). Cell type and time point are not known. The chain couples TRBV5-1 to TRBJ1-2, with TRBD1 matching 10 bases. The CDR3 reads CASSTSTGGWVYGYTF. CDR3 bases: TGCGCCAGCAGCACTTCGACAGGGGGCTGGGTCTATGGCTACACCTTC.